The rows below give T cell receptor beta chains drawn from one sample of a study of T-cell memory formation after mild COVID-19. A single record per CDR3 protein comes from TCRdb applying MiXCR to the 5' RACE reads. This sample has 500,000 to 650,000 distinct CDR3 sequences, with less than 25% found just once. Specimen: PBMCs or a T cell subset sorted from them (not recorded which). The source of these receptors is an adult woman who had mild COVID-19 (a few samples of this study predate the infection). Cell type and time point are not known. Each CDR3 is given with its conserved first and last residue. Fields, in order: clone size, CDR3 length, J gene, D gene, V gene, CDR3 DNA, CDR3 protein. A D gene is named only where the DNA matches it firmly. Only some rows state a clone size, as once, few, many or a class for expanded clones.

clone_size: many
cdr3_length: 13
j_call: TRBJ1-5
d_call: NA
v_call: TRBV3-2
cdr3_nt: TGTGCCAGCAGCCCGGGGGACAATCAGCCCCAGCATTTT
cdr3_aa: CASSPGDNQPQHF

clone_size: many
cdr3_length: 12
j_call: TRBJ2-3
d_call: NA
v_call: TRBV5-6
cdr3_nt: TGTGCCAGCAGCTTGGGGAAAGATACGCAGTATTTT
cdr3_aa: CASSLGKDTQYF

clone_size: NA
cdr3_length: 14
j_call: TRBJ2-1
d_call: TRBD2
v_call: TRBV24-1
cdr3_nt: TGTGCCACCAGTGAAAGGGCGGGAGTAGGGGAGCAGTTCTTC
cdr3_aa: CATSERAGVGEQFF

clone_size: few
cdr3_length: 11
j_call: TRBJ1-2
d_call: NA
v_call: TRBV7-6
cdr3_nt: TGTGCCAGCAGCTTAGCAGGGCGCTACACCTTC
cdr3_aa: CASSLAGRYTF

clone_size: few
cdr3_length: 14
j_call: TRBJ1-2
d_call: NA
v_call: TRBV7-9
cdr3_nt: TGTGCCAGCAGCCCCTGGGCAGATTACTATGGCTACACCTTC
cdr3_aa: CASSPWADYYGYTF

clone_size: few
cdr3_length: 13
j_call: TRBJ1-1
d_call: NA
v_call: TRBV11-2
cdr3_nt: TGTGCCAGCAGCTTAGTACAGTATATTGAAGCTTTCTTT
cdr3_aa: CASSLVQYIEAFF

clone_size: once
cdr3_length: 19
j_call: TRBJ2-3
d_call: TRBD2
v_call: TRBV24-1
cdr3_nt: TGTGCCACCAGTGATTTACCTAGGACTAGCGGGGGGCACACAGATACGCAGTATTTT
cdr3_aa: CATSDLPRTSGGHTDTQYF

clone_size: many
cdr3_length: 11
j_call: TRBJ1-2
d_call: NA
v_call: TRBV29-1
cdr3_nt: TGCAGCGTTGAAGATCGGGGGGAGATCCCCTTC
cdr3_aa: CSVEDRGEIPF

clone_size: few
cdr3_length: 13
j_call: TRBJ2-1
d_call: NA
v_call: TRBV7-9
cdr3_nt: TGTGCCAGCAGCTTACCCGGGACTGTTGAGCAGTTCTTC
cdr3_aa: CASSLPGTVEQFF

clone_size: NA
cdr3_length: 14
j_call: TRBJ1-1
d_call: NA
v_call: TRBV29-1
cdr3_nt: TGCAGCGTTGAGTATGGGCCTAAGAACACTGAAGCTTTCTTT
cdr3_aa: CSVEYGPKNTEAFF

clone_size: few
cdr3_length: 14
j_call: TRBJ2-7
d_call: TRBD1
v_call: TRBV10-3
cdr3_nt: TGTGCCATCAGTCCGGACAGGGGAAGCTACGAGCAGTACTTC
cdr3_aa: CAISPDRGSYEQYF

clone_size: few
cdr3_length: 14
j_call: TRBJ2-7
d_call: TRBD1
v_call: TRBV5-1
cdr3_nt: TGCGCCAGCAGCCGCGGACAGGGCCTTGGCGAGCAGTACTTC
cdr3_aa: CASSRGQGLGEQYF

clone_size: few
cdr3_length: 15
j_call: TRBJ2-3
d_call: NA
v_call: TRBV12-3/TRBV12-4
cdr3_nt: TGTGCCAGCAGTTTAGAGACGGCTAGCACAGATACGCAGTATTTT
cdr3_aa: CASSLETASTDTQYF

clone_size: NA
cdr3_length: 12
j_call: TRBJ1-2
d_call: NA
v_call: TRBV9
cdr3_nt: TGTGCCAGCAGTGGGAAATGGGATGGCTACACCTTC
cdr3_aa: CASSGKWDGYTF

clone_size: few
cdr3_length: 14
j_call: TRBJ2-7
d_call: TRBD2
v_call: TRBV29-1
cdr3_nt: TGCAGCGTAGGCGGGGTAGCGGGCTCCTACGAGCAGTACTTC
cdr3_aa: CSVGGVAGSYEQYF

clone_size: NA
cdr3_length: 14
j_call: TRBJ2-7
d_call: NA
v_call: TRBV15
cdr3_nt: TGTGCCACCAGCAGAGTGGCGGATTCCTACGAGCAGTACTTC
cdr3_aa: CATSRVADSYEQYF

clone_size: once
cdr3_length: 16
j_call: TRBJ2-1
d_call: TRBD2
v_call: TRBV27
cdr3_nt: TGTGCCAGCACCACACTTGGACTAGCGGGACGCGGTGAGCAGTTCTTC
cdr3_aa: CASTTLGLAGRGEQFF

clone_size: NA
cdr3_length: 15
j_call: TRBJ2-2
d_call: NA
v_call: TRBV15
cdr3_nt: TGTGCCACCAGCAGAGAAGGACTTCACACCGGGGAGCTGTTTTTT
cdr3_aa: CATSREGLHTGELFF

clone_size: NA
cdr3_length: 12
j_call: TRBJ1-2
d_call: TRBD1
v_call: TRBV6-2/TRBV6-3
cdr3_nt: TGTGCCAGCAGGAGGGGGCACTATGGCTACACCTTC
cdr3_aa: CASRRGHYGYTF

clone_size: NA
cdr3_length: 16
j_call: TRBJ1-6
d_call: NA
v_call: TRBV27
cdr3_nt: TGTGCCAGCAGTTTTCGGGACCAGGGTGTGAATTCACCCCTCCACTTT
cdr3_aa: CASSFRDQGVNSPLHF

clone_size: NA
cdr3_length: 16
j_call: TRBJ2-3
d_call: NA
v_call: TRBV18
cdr3_nt: TGTGCCAGCTCAGAGAGAGGGCAGTCCAGCACAGATACGCAGTATTTT
cdr3_aa: CASSERGQSSTDTQYF

clone_size: NA
cdr3_length: 15
j_call: TRBJ2-2
d_call: TRBD1
v_call: TRBV5-1
cdr3_nt: TGCGCCAGCACTCGAGACACAGGGGGCAACGGGGAGCTGTTTTTT
cdr3_aa: CASTRDTGGNGELFF

clone_size: many
cdr3_length: 14
j_call: TRBJ2-3
d_call: TRBD2
v_call: TRBV6-1
cdr3_nt: TGTGCCAGCAAAACGGGGGGGCCAGGAGATACGCAGTATTTT
cdr3_aa: CASKTGGPGDTQYF

clone_size: NA
cdr3_length: 16
j_call: TRBJ1-2
d_call: NA
v_call: TRBV25-1
cdr3_nt: TGTGCCAGCAGTGAATATTACACGGACCTGACCTATGGCTACACCTTC
cdr3_aa: CASSEYYTDLTYGYTF